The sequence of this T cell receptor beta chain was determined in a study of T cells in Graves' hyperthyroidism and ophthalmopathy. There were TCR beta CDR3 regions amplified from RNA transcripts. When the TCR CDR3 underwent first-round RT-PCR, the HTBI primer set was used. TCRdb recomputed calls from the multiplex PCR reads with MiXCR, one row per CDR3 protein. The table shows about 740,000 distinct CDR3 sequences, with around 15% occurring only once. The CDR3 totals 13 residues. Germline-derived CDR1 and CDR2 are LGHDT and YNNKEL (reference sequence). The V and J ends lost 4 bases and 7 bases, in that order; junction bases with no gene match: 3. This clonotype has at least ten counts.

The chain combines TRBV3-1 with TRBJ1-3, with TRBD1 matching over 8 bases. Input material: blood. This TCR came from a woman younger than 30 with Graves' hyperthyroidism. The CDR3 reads CASSLRQGNTIYF. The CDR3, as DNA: TGTGCCAGCAGCCTAAGACAGGGGAACACCATATATTTT.